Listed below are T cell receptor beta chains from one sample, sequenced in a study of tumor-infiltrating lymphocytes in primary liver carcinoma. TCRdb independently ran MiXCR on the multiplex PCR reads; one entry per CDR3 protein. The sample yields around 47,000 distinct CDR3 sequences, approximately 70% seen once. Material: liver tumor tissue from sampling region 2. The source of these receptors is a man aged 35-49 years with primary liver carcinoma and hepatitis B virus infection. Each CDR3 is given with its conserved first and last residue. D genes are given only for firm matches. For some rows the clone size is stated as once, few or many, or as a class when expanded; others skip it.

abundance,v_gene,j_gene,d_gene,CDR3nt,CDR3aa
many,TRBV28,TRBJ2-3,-,TGTGCCAGCAGTTCCACCCTCGGGCGGTCTAGCACAGATACGCAGTATTTT,CASSSTLGRSSTDTQYF
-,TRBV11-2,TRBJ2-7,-,TGTGCCAGCAACTTAGGATGGGCAGGGGAAAACGAGCAGTACTTC,CASNLGWAGENEQYF
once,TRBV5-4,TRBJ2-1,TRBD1,TGTGCCAGCAGCCCGGGTGGACAGGGTAGGTCTCGTGGGCAGTTCTTC,CASSPGGQGRSRGQFF
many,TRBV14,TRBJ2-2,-,TGTGCCAGCAGCCAAGTGCGGGAGCTGTTTTTT,CASSQVRELFF
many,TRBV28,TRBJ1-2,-,TGTGCCAGCAGTCTACCCAAAGGGTATGGCTACACCTTC,CASSLPKGYGYTF
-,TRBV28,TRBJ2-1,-,TGTGCAAGCATCCCCCCGGAGGGGGGGGGTTACAATGAGCAGTTCTTC,CASIPPEGGGYNEQFF
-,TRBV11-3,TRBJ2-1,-,TGTGCCAACAGCTTAAATGCCAATGAGCACTCCTTC,CANSLNANEHSF
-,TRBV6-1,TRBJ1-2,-,TGTGCTAGGAGCGAGAGCGCCGAGGGGTACGATGGCTACACCTTC,CARSESAEGYDGYTF
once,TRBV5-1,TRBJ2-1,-,TGCGCTAGCAGCTTGGTAGGGAAGCGCCTAACGGGTTACAATGATCAGTTCTTC,CASSLVGKRLTGYNDQFF
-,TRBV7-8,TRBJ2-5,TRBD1,TGTGCCAGCAGCTGGGACAGGGTGATTGAGACCCAGTACTTC,CASSWDRVIETQYF
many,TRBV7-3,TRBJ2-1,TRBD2,TGTGCCAGCAGCTTAGAACTAGCGGGAGTCCGCTACAATGAGCAGTTCTTC,CASSLELAGVRYNEQFF
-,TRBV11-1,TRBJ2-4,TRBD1,TGTGCCAGTAGCCCTCCGGGACAGAGAGCATCAAAAAACATTCAGTACTTC,CASSPPGQRASKNIQYF
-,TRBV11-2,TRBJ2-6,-,TGTGCCAGCAACAGCTGGGTACCAAATCCCTCTGGGGCCAACGTCCTGACTTTC,CASNSWVPNPSGANVLTF
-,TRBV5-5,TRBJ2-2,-,TGTGCCAGCAGTGGGATTAGCGTCTACGCCGGGGAGCTGTTTTTT,CASSGISVYAGELFF
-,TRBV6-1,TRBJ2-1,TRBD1,TGTGCCAGCAGTGAAGGGACAGGGGGTGAACAGTTTTTC,CASSEGTGGEQFF
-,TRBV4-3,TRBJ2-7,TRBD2,TGCGCCAGCAGGCAAGATCGGGCTAGCGGCTACGAGCAGTATTTC,CASRQDRASGYEQYF
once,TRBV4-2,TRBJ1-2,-,TGTGACAGCAGCCAAGAAATCGCCCAGGGGCTTAACTATGGCTACGCCTTC,CDSSQEIAQGLNYGYAF
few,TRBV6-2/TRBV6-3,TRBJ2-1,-,TGTACGAGCAGTCCCCCTATCTTAAGCTCCTACAATGAGCAGTTCTTC,CTSSPPILSSYNEQFF
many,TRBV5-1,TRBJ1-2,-,TGCGCCAGCAGCTTGGACGAGGGCGCCTATGGCTACACCTTC,CASSLDEGAYGYTF
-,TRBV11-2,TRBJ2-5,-,TGTGCCAGCAGCTTAACCTCCCAAGTCGGGGAGACCCAGTACTTC,CASSLTSQVGETQYF
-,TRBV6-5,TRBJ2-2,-,TGTGCCAACAGTTACTCGAGGAAACGGGAGAAGCTGGTTTTT,CANSYSRKREKLVF
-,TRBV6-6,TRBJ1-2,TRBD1,TGTGTCAGCAGTTCCGATGACGGGACAGGTTATGGCTACACCTTC,CVSSSDDGTGYGYTF
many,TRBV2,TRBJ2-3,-,TGTGCCAGCAGTGAATTAGAGGCAGATACGCAGTATTTT,CASSELEADTQYF
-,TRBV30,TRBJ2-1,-,TGTGCCTGGGGCCAGTCCACCGCTGAGCAGTTCTTC,CAWGQSTAEQFF
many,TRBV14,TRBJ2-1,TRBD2,TGTGCCAGCAGCCAACTAGCGGGAGGAGAGCAGTTCTTC,CASSQLAGGEQFF
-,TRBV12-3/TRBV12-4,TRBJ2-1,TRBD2,TGTGCCAGCAGTTTTATCGGGACTATCTACAATGAGCAGTTCTTC,CASSFIGTIYNEQFF
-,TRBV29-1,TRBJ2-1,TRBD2,TGCAGCGTTGGACTAGCGGGAGGGTCATACAATGAGCAGTTATTC,CSVGLAGGSYNEQLF
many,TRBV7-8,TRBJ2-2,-,TGTGCCAGCAGCCGTACAGGGGGGGGTCCCGGGGAGCTGTTTTTT,CASSRTGGGPGELFF
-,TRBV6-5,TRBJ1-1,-,TGTGCCAGCCCAAAGAATACTGAAGCCTTCTTC,CASPKNTEAFF
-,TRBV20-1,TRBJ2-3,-,TGCAGTGCTAGAGAGTCCGGACACTCTGATCAGCCCCAGTATTTT,CSARESGHSDQPQYF
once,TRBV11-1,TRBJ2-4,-,TGTGCAAGCAGCTCTCCGGGAGAGGGAGCATCTAAAAACATTCAGTACTTC,CASSSPGEGASKNIQYF
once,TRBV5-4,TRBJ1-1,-,TGTGCCAGTAGATCCGGGCAGAGGACTATTGATGCTTTCTTT,CASRSGQRTIDAFF
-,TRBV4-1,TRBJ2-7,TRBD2,TGCGCCAGCAGCCAAGTTGTATCGGGGGGATACGAGCAGTACTTC,CASSQVVSGGYEQYF
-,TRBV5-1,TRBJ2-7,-,TGCGCAAGCAGCTTGTATCTGCGGGTCCTCTACGAGCAGTACTTC,CASSLYLRVLYEQYF